The clone carrying this T cell receptor beta chain showed up just a few times. The antigen is unknown. The study reverse transcribed the entire isolated RNA, so it sequenced expressed TCRB transcripts. Data came from immunoSEQ multiplex PCR; TCRdb stores just in-frame clones and leaves some out. The sample yields around 160,000 clones, 8% to 9.5% seen once. The data derive from a study of beta chain features in type 1 diabetes. Study-level findings and limits: Within each of all four CD4+ subsets, Type 1 diabetes patients had TCRB CDR3s that were moderately but significantly shorter. Across patients, naive, central memory and Treg TCRB repertoires exhibited apparently greater similarity than was observed across healthy donors. Among type 1 diabetes patients, VDJ junctions had fewer insertions and more deletions.

Trimming removed 0 bases from V and 10 bases from J, with 7 bases in between. The CDR3 loop spans 11 amino acids. Germline lookup yields CDR1 MNHEY and CDR2 SVGAGI. The chain has TRBV6-5 and TRBJ2-7, with D tentatively TRBD2 (6 bases). The sample consisted of central memory CD4+ T cells from blood. This clonotype was obtained from a woman between 18 and 30 years old with type 1 diabetes. The CDR3: CASSYSGGQYF. CDR3 bases: TGTGCCAGCAGTTACTCGGGGGGACAGTACTTC.